The rows below give T cell receptor beta chains drawn from one sample of a study of shared clonotypes between healthy human individuals. Profiled with immunoSEQ multiplex PCR; TCRdb holds only in-frame clones, not every one. The sample lists about 470,000 clones, roughly three quarters occurring once. Sequencing was carried out using PBMCs. These TCRs come from a woman between 40 and 50 years old in good health. Some clones in this sample may be carry-over from other donors' samples. CDR3s include the opening cysteine and the closing phenylalanine or tryptophan. The D gene is left open where the match is weak. Size is stated for part of the rows, as once, few or many counts, or as a class when the clone is expanded.

TRBJ2-3 NA TRBV7-9 NA CASSLFGGASDTQYF TGTGCCAGCAGCCTCTTCGGGGGAGCCTCAGATACGCAGTATTTT
TRBJ2-2 NA TRBV19 NA CASLGRTYTGELFF TGTGCCAGTCTAGGGAGGACTTACACCGGGGAGCTGTTTTTT
TRBJ2-7 few TRBV18 NA CASSVQGSGYEQYF TGTGCCAGCTCCGTACAGGGTTCTGGGTACGAGCAGTACTTC
TRBJ2-1 once TRBV29-1 TRBD1 CSVTDRGPYNEQFF TGCAGCGTTACCGACAGGGGCCCCTACAATGAGCAGTTCTTC
TRBJ2-1 NA TRBV28 TRBD1 CASSLWGDRYNEQFF TGTGCCAGCAGTTTATGGGGGGACAGGTACAATGAGCAGTTCTTC
TRBJ1-4 few TRBV4-2 NA CASSPTGSSATNEKLFF TGTGCCAGCAGCCCAACAGGATCTTCTGCAACTAATGAAAAACTGTTTTTT
TRBJ1-2 once TRBV2 NA CASSQESGGAGDTF TGTGCCAGCAGCCAGGAGAGTGGGGGGGCTGGGGACACCTTC
TRBJ1-1 NA TRBV28 NA CASSFPAGSGTEAFF TGTGCCAGCAGTTTTCCCGCAGGGTCGGGCACTGAAGCTTTCTTT
TRBJ2-7 NA TRBV28 TRBD2 CASPPSLASGRYEQYF TGTGCCAGCCCCCCCTCCCTGGCTAGCGGGAGGTACGAGCAGTACTTC
TRBJ2-1 NA TRBV18 TRBD2 CASSPGAGGRNEQFF TGTGCCAGCTCACCGGGAGCGGGAGGGCGGAATGAGCAGTTCTTC
TRBJ2-7 NA TRBV6-1 TRBD2 CASSEEGSGSPYEQYF TGTGCCAGCAGTGAAGAGGGAAGCGGGAGTCCCTACGAGCAGTACTTC
TRBJ1-1 few TRBV7-8 NA CASSLERGMNTEAFF TGTGCCAGCAGCTTAGAGAGAGGGATGAACACTGAAGCTTTCTTT
TRBJ2-7 NA TRBV7-2 NA CASSLRYEQYF TGTGCCAGCAGCTTACGGTACGAGCAGTACTTC
TRBJ2-7 NA TRBV18 TRBD2 CASSLGTSVSYEQYF TGTGCCAGCTCACTCGGGACTAGCGTTTCCTACGAGCAGTACTTC
TRBJ1-1 NA TRBV30 TRBD1 CAWSVRGQGALGSAEAFF TGTGCCTGGAGTGTACGAGGACAGGGGGCGCTTGGATCCGCTGAAGCTTTCTTT
TRBJ1-2 NA TRBV6-5 NA CASSYSDRPNYGYTF TGTGCCAGCAGTTACTCGGACAGACCCAACTATGGCTACACCTTC
TRBJ2-1 many TRBV6-5 NA CASSYGRGNEQFF TGTGCCAGCAGTTACGGCCGGGGAAATGAGCAGTTCTTC
TRBJ1-5 once TRBV12-5 NA CASGQDNQPQHF TGTGCTAGTGGTCAGGACAATCAGCCCCAGCATTTT
TRBJ2-5 NA TRBV5-4 NA CASSDRWTGGGETQYF TGTGCCAGCAGCGACCGCTGGACAGGTGGGGGGGAGACCCAGTACTTC